The source of this TCR beta chain is a study of T cells after yellow fever vaccination. Overall study results and limits: Subsequent to the booster, the majority of primary-vaccination clones reappeared (approximately 95% CD4, 85% to 90% CD8). On re-exposure, the response was weaker but peaked faster, at day 5 versus 15.

There are a few counts of this clonotype. Its matching antigen is unknown. Generation of TCR cDNA used 5'RACE template switching (which added a universal primer site and UMIs). MiXCR was run by TCRdb on the 5' RACE reads, yielding one entry per CDR3 protein. The sample consists of some 600,000 distinct CDR3 sequences, around an eighth of them appearing once. The CDR3 sequence is 13 residues long. Germline lookup yields CDR1 SQVTM and CDR2 ANQGSEA. The V gene end was trimmed by 4 bases and the J gene end by 1 base; junction bases not matched to a gene: 3. The sequences come from PBMCs, collected on the day of the yellow fever booster vaccination. This clonotype was obtained from a man younger than 45 who received the YFV17D yellow fever vaccine. The chain recombines TRBV29-1 with TRBJ1-1; 7 bases fit TRBD1. CDR3 DNA sequence: TGCAGCGTTGCCGGACAGGCGAACACTGAAGCTTTCTTT. Protein: CSVAGQANTEAFF.